Described below is a single T cell receptor (beta chain) sequence and its context. Its specificity is unknown. The PCR had 60 Vbeta and 13 Jbeta primers. Profiling relied on immunoSEQ multiplex PCR, and the TCRdb table lists in-frame clones only, not all of them. The repertoire includes some 190,000 clones, under 85% of them detected once, and roughly 1.6% sits in the top ten. This sample was included in a study of cytomegalovirus exposure and HLA in healthy donors. V lost 2 bases and J lost 7, with 11 bases in between. The CDR3 has 13 residues. Germline CDR1 and CDR2: LNHDA and SQIVND (reference sequence). Study-wide results and limits: Within a later analysis, the majority of CMV-associated TCR beta chains appeared HLA-restricted. Relative to equally common others, HLA-associated TCR beta chains showed greater clonal expansion in a later analysis. An observed cluster of highly shared sequence variants was recorded as a likely sequencing artifact.

The sequenced sample consisted of PBMCs. The origin of this receptor is a young woman in good health and CMV-seronegative. The chain recombines TRBV19 with TRBJ1-1; no clear D. The chain's CDR3 is CASSITPGIEAFF. Here the CDR3 DNA reads TGTGCCAGTAGTATAACACCCGGGATTGAAGCTTTCTTT.